This T cell receptor (beta chain) was recorded in a study of shared clonotypes between healthy human individuals (dated by TCRdb to the early 2020s). Some background on the complete study: A couple of women and a few men aged 18 to 49 years were included in the cohort. Per donor, three plates each were used for CD4 naive and CD4 memory, two for CD8 naive, and one for CD8 memory. The study deeply sequenced blood TCR repertoires of about 5 healthy adults to estimate repertoire size and the extent of clonotype sharing between individuals. Different laboratories and diverse techniques were used to prepare libraries and sequence TCR repertoires, to increase sequencing depth and limit assay-specific biases. Between about 0.8 and 9 billion PBMCs per donor were obtained by leukapheresis.

Overall study results and their limits: Naive subsets generally had larger estimated clonotype richness than memory subsets did. Incomplete sequencing was indicated by rarefaction of sorted-subset datasets, despite the large sequencing depth. The small number of donors limited the genetic and exposure-history diversity represented. Pairwise subsampling indicated that sequencing depth was expected to affect the degree of clonotype sharing among donors. Only blood was sampled, and tissue TCR repertoires likely differ from those in blood. Higher generation probabilities were observed for clonotypes shared by all four sorted-subset donors than for non-shared clonotypes. Sharing across a few donors was observed for approximately 4.6% of naive CD4, over 3% of naive CD8, around 2.5% of memory CD4, and around 0.4% of memory CD8 clonotypes.

Of note for this clone: Its target antigen remains unknown. No much larger clone is present one base from it, and per-base qualities are unavailable.

The germline V end is reduced by 6 bases and the J end by 6 bases; junction bases left unmatched: 11. Its CDR3 holds 15 amino acids, cysteine through phenylalanine. CDR3 DNA only is kept here, 45 bases in frame from base 1. Reading the germline V gene gives CDR1 SGDLS and CDR2 YYNGEE. Using the deep immunoSEQ assay, multiplex PCR amplified TCR CDR3 regions from genomic DNA. Extracted genomic DNA from each cell subset was distributed evenly across all wells of several immunoSEQ 96-well plates, and each plate was treated as a replicate. Each replicate PCR for sorted subsets received roughly 0.2 ug genomic DNA, equal to about 30,000 T cell genomes. The purified libraries were quantified using a Qubit 3.0 fluorometer, sized with a Bioanalyzer 2100, and then quantified again using the KAPA Library Quantification kit. Each immunoSEQ 96-well plate was sequenced on its own single-read 150-cycle Illumina NextSeq 550 flow cell. For the original study's pipeline: Because the immunoSEQ output held only junctional sequences and lacked quality scores, the filtering could not match the filtering applied to full-length reads. Sequences were annotated with PyIR, a Python wrapper for IgBLAST v1.9, using IMGT germline references to assign V/J genes and CDR3. Reads were removed for weak V/J assignments (E-value above 1e-6), missing CDR3, stop codons, out-of-frame junctions, or ambiguous translated residues. A V3J clonotype was defined by an identical inferred V gene, J gene, and CDR3 amino acid sequence. Percentage overlap between repertoires was computed as shared unique clonotypes divided by the size of the smaller repertoire. Richness of each repertoire was evaluated using RTK rarefaction, the Chao1 estimator, and Recon v2.1 estimates of unobserved clonotypes. For all TCRbeta clonotypes obtained by the gDNA method from a few donors, generation probabilities were computed with OLGA. Drawn from immuneACCESS, this table holds only the in-frame rearrangements with V and J called that TCRdb kept. Clones are partly lost; checked studies trace under half to an unresolved V gene and leave the rest unexplained. Clone size and V and J calls were adopted from that table, with D and trimming inferred from the DNA. For this sample there are about 820,000 clones; roughly 92% appear just once. Of the sample, around 24% falls within the top ten clones.

CD8 naive samples were CD45RO-negative cells positively selected for CCR7, giving a CD45RA+CCR7+ population that excluded TemRA cells. Healthy HIV-negative adults with no recently reported acute infections or vaccinations were included as donors. Every donor was a Caucasian adult living in Nashville, Tennessee, USA. After blood collection by leukapheresis, PBMCs were isolated using Ficoll-Histopaque density gradient centrifugation and then cryopreserved in the vapor phase of liquid nitrogen. Purity and quantity of every magnetically sorted T cell population were checked by analytical flow cytometry. Genomic DNA was isolated from every sorted fraction and measured by UV absorbance on a Nanodrop 2000c.

The specimen was naive CD8+ T cells sorted from blood. The cell subset or site label, as the study defines it: CD45RA+CCR7+. Recombination connected TRBV9 to TRBJ2-2; 7 bases in the middle match TRBD2. This clonotype was sampled from a man younger than 40 in good health. The CDR3 is CASTPSGGPSGELFF. The nucleotide sequence reads TGTGCCAGCACACCTAGCGGAGGGCCCTCCGGGGAGCTGTTTTTT.